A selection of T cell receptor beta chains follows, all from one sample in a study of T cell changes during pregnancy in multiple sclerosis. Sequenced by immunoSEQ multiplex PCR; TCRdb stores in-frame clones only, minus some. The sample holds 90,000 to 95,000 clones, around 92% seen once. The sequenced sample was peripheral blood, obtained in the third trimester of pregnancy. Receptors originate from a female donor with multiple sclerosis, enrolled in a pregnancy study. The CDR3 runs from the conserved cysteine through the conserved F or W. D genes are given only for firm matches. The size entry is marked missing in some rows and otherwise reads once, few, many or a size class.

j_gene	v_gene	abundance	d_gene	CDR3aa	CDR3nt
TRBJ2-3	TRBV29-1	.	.	CSVEVFTTGIVDTQYF	TGCAGCGTTGAAGTGTTTACCACAGGGATCGTAGATACGCAGTATTTT
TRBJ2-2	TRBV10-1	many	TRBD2	CASKSGLAENTGELFF	TGCGCCAGCAAATCGGGACTAGCAGAGAACACCGGGGAGCTGTTTTTT
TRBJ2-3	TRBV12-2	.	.	CASRKKTSGDTQYF	TGTGCAAGTCGGAAAAAGACTAGCGGAGATACGCAGTATTTT
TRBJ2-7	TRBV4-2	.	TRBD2	CASSRGLGLAGGLTYEQYF	TGTGCCAGCAGCCGGGGTTTGGGACTAGCGGGAGGACTAACCTACGAGCAGTACTTC
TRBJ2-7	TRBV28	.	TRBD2	CASSFGGGYEQYF	TGTGCCAGCAGTTTCGGCGGGGGCTACGAGCAGTACTTC
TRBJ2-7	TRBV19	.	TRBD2	CASSIKLAGSYEQYF	TGTGCCAGTAGTATCAAACTAGCGGGAAGCTACGAGCAGTACTTC
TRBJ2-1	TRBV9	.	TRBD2	CASSPRTSASSYNEQFF	TGTGCCAGCAGCCCTCGGACTAGCGCTAGCTCCTACAATGAGCAGTTCTTC
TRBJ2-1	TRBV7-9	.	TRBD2	CASSLVLAGGPLFF	TGTGCCAGCAGCTTAGTATTGGCGGGAGGGCCTCTGTTCTTC
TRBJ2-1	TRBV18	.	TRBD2	CASRTSGPYNEQFF	TGTGCCAGCCGGACTAGCGGGCCCTACAATGAGCAGTTCTTC
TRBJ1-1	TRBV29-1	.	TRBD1	CSVGQGTSSTEAFF	TGCAGCGTCGGACAGGGTACTTCGTCGACTGAAGCTTTCTTT
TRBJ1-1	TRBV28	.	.	CASSFMGSTEAFF	TGTGCCAGCAGTTTCATGGGGAGCACTGAAGCTTTCTTT
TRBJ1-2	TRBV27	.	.	CASSSGWDYGYTF	TGTGCCAGCAGTTCGGGTTGGGACTATGGCTACACCTTC
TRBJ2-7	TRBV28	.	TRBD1	CASTADRGPHEQYF	TGTGCCAGCACCGCCGACAGGGGGCCCCACGAGCAGTACTTC
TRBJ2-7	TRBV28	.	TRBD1	CASRTGLWTYEQYF	TGTGCCAGCAGGACAGGGTTATGGACCTACGAGCAGTACTTC
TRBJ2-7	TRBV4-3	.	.	CASSQALGSSYEQYF	TGCGCCAGCAGCCAAGCCTTGGGCAGCTCCTACGAGCAGTACTTC
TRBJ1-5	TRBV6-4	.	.	CASSGPIDRDNQPQHF	TGTGCCAGCAGTGGCCCCATTGACAGAGACAATCAGCCCCAGCATTTT
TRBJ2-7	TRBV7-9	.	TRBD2	CASSPTSASSYEQYF	TGTGCCAGCAGCCCTACTAGCGCCAGCTCCTACGAGCAGTACTTC
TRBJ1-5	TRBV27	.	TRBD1	CASSSLWTGDNQPQHF	TGTGCCAGCAGTAGTCTTTGGACAGGGGATAATCAGCCCCAGCATTTT
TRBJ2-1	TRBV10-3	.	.	CAISVNRDGEQFF	TGTGCCATCAGTGTGAACAGGGATGGTGAGCAGTTCTTC
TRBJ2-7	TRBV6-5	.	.	CASSYRQTTEQYF	TGTGCCAGCAGTTACCGACAGACCACCGAGCAGTACTTC
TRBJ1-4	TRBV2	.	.	CASRPGDGSATNEKLFF	TGTGCCAGCAGGCCAGGGGATGGGTCGGCAACTAATGAAAAACTGTTTTTT
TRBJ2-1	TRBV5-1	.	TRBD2	CASSPSGLAVNEQFF	TGCGCCAGCAGCCCGTCTGGACTAGCGGTTAATGAGCAGTTCTTC
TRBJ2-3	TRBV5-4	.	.	CASSFYQGSSTDTQYF	TGTGCCAGCAGCTTCTACCAGGGCTCTAGCACAGATACGCAGTATTTT
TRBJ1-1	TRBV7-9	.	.	CASSPSGYDEAFF	TGTGCCAGCAGCCCCTCGGGATACGATGAAGCTTTCTTT
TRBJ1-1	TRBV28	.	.	CASSFAGMNTEAFF	TGTGCCAGCAGTTTCGCGGGGATGAACACTGAAGCTTTCTTT
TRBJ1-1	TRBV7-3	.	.	CASSPTNVNTEAFF	TGTGCCAGCAGCCCGACTAACGTGAACACTGAAGCTTTCTTT
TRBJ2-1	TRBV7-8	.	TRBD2	CASSSTSGRADEQFF	TGTGCCAGCAGCTCGACTAGCGGGAGGGCCGATGAGCAGTTCTTC
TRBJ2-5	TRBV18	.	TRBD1	CASSPTGGPLQETQYF	TGTGCCAGCTCACCAACAGGGGGCCCTCTCCAAGAGACCCAGTACTTC
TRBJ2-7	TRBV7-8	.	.	CASSPGTYEQYF	TGTGCCAGCAGCCCCGGGACCTACGAGCAGTACTTC
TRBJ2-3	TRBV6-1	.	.	CASNQGRRSTDTQYF	TGTGCCAGTAACCAGGGCAGGAGAAGCACAGATACGCAGTATTTT
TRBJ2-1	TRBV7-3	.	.	CASSPTARGEQFF	TGTGCCAGCAGCCCGACAGCTAGGGGCGAGCAGTTCTTC
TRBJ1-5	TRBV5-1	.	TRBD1	CASSLEGQGGQPQHF	TGCGCCAGCAGCTTGGAGGGACAGGGGGGTCAGCCCCAGCATTTT
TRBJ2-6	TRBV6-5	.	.	CASRKGSSGANVLTF	TGTGCCAGCAGAAAGGGGTCCTCTGGGGCCAACGTCCTGACTTTC
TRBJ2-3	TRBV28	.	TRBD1	CASSPGQGTDTQYF	TGTGCCAGCAGCCCGGGACAGGGCACAGATACGCAGTATTTT
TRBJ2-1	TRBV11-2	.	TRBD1	CASSHGTVKFF	TGTGCCAGCAGTCACGGGACAGTTAAATTCTTC
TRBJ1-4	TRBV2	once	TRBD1	CASSEEGAYEKLFF	TGTGCCAGCAGTGAAGAGGGGGCATATGAAAAACTGTTTTTT
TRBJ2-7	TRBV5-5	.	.	CASSLAAHLYEQYF	TGTGCCAGCAGCTTAGCGGCCCACCTCTACGAGCAGTACTTC
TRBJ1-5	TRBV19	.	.	CASRQRPDQPQHF	TGTGCCAGTAGACAGAGACCCGATCAGCCCCAGCATTTT
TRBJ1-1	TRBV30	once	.	CAWSVWARGMNTEAFF	TGTGCCTGGAGTGTATGGGCCCGAGGGATGAACACTGAAGCTTTCTTT
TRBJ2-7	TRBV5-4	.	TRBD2	CASSPQRDAYEQYF	TGTGCCAGCAGCCCCCAGCGGGACGCCTACGAGCAGTACTTC
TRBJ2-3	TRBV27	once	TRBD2	CASSSQRETDTQYF	TGTGCCAGCAGTTCCCAGCGGGAGACAGATACGCAGTATTTT
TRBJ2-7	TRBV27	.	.	CASSWRDSGFYEQYF	TGTGCCAGCAGTTGGCGGGACAGTGGATTCTACGAGCAGTACTTC
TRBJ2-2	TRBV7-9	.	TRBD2	CASKVRESAGELFF	TGTGCCAGCAAGGTGCGGGAGAGTGCCGGGGAGCTGTTTTTT
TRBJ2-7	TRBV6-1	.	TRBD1	CASSDAPGQTLREQYF	TGTGCCAGCAGTGATGCCCCGGGACAGACCTTACGGGAGCAGTACTTC
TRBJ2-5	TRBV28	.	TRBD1	CASSAHRGVGETQYF	TGTGCCAGCAGTGCCCACAGGGGAGTTGGAGAGACCCAGTACTTC
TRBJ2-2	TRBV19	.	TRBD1	CASRLEASGQGGTGELFF	TGTGCCAGTAGACTCGAGGCTTCGGGACAGGGTGGGACCGGGGAGCTGTTTTTT
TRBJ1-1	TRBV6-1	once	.	CASSVEQWTEAFF	TGTGCCAGCAGTGTTGAACAATGGACTGAAGCTTTCTTT
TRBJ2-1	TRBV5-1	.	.	CASSLLAAPNEQFF	TGCGCCAGCAGCTTGTTAGCGGCACCCAATGAGCAGTTCTTC
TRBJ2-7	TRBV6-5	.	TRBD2	CASSTGLAVYEQYF	TGTGCCAGCAGTACCGGACTAGCCGTATACGAGCAGTACTTC
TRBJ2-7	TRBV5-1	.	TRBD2	CASSWEGRYYEQYF	TGCGCCAGCAGCTGGGAGGGGAGATACTACGAGCAGTACTTC
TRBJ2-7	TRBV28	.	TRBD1	CASSPPETGGTRGEQYF	TGTGCCAGCAGTCCCCCCGAAACAGGGGGTACCAGGGGAGAGCAGTACTTC
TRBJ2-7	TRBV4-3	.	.	CASSPGSSTYEQYF	TGCGCCAGCAGCCCGGGAAGTTCTACCTACGAGCAGTACTTC
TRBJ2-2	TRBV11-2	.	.	CASSLGIATGELFF	TGTGCCAGCAGCTTAGGTATCGCTACGGGGGAGCTGTTTTTT
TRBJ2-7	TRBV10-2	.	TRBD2	CASGKREGGEQYF	TGCGCCAGCGGGAAGCGGGAGGGGGGTGAGCAGTACTTC
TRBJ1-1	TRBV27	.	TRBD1	CASSRRDRGNTEAFF	TGTGCCAGCAGCCGGAGGGACAGGGGGAACACTGAAGCTTTCTTT
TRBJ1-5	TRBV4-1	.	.	CASSQGTGNQPQHF	TGCGCCAGCAGCCAAGGGACGGGAAATCAGCCCCAGCATTTT
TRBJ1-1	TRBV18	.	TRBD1	CASSPQTGGYTEAFF	TGTGCCAGCTCACCCCAGACAGGGGGCTACACTGAAGCTTTCTTT
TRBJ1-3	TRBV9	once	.	CASSPWGRRTGNTIYF	TGTGCCAGCAGCCCCTGGGGCAGGCGCACTGGAAACACCATATATTTT
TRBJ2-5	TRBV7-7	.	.	CASSLNTVQETQYF	TGTGCTAGCAGCTTAAATACAGTACAAGAGACCCAGTACTTC
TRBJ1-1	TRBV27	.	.	CASSLVGGNTEAFF	TGTGCCAGCAGTTTAGTGGGGGGAAACACTGAAGCTTTCTTT